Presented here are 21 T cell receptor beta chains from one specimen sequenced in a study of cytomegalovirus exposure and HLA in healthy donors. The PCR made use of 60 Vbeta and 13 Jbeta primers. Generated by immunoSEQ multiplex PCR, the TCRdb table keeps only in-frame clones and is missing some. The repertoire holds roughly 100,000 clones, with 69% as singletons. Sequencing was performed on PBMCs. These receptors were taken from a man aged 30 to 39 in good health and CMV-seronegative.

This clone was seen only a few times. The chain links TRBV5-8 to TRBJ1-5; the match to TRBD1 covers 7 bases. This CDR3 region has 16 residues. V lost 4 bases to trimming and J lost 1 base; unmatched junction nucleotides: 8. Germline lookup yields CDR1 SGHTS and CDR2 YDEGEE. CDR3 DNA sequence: TGTGCCAGCAGCCGAGAGACAGGGTCGAGCAATCAGCCCCAGCATTTT. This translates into CASSRETGSSNQPQHF.

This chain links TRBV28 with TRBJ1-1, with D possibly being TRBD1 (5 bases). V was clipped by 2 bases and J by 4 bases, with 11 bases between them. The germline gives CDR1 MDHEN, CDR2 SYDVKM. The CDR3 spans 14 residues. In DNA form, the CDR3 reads TGTGCCAGCAGTTTACCTAGGGGAACCACTGAAGCTTTCTTT. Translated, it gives CASSLPRGTTEAFF.

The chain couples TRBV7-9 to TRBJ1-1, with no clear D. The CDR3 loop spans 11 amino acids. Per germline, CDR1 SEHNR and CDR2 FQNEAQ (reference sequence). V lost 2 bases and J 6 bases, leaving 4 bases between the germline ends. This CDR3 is CASSLPAEAFF. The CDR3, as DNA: TGTGCCAGCAGCTTACCCGCTGAAGCTTTCTTT.

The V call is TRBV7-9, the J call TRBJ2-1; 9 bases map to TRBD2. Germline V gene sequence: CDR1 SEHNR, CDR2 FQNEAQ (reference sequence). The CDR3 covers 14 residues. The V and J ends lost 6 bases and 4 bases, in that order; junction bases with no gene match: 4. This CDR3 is CASRMGLAYNEQFF. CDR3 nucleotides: TGTGCCAGCAGAATGGGACTAGCTTACAATGAGCAGTTCTTC.

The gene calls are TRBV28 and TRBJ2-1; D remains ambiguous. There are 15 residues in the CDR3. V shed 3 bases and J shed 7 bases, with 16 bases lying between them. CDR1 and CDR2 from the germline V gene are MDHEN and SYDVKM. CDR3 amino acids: CASSLKPPHGNEQFF. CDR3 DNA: TGTGCCAGCAGTTTGAAACCCCCCCACGGGAATGAGCAGTTCTTC.

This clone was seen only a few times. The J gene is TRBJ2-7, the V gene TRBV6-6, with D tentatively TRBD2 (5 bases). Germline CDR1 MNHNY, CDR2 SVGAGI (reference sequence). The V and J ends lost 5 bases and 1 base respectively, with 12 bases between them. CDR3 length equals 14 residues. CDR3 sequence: CASSDQPGSYEQYF. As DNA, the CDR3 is TGTGCCAGCAGTGACCAACCGGGGTCCTACGAGCAGTACTTC.

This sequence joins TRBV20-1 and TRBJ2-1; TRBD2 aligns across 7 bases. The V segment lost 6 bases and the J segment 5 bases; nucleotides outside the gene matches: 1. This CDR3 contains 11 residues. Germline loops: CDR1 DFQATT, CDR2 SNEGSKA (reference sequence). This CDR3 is CSASGNNEQFF. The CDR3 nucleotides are TGCAGTGCGAGCGGGAACAATGAGCAGTTCTTC.

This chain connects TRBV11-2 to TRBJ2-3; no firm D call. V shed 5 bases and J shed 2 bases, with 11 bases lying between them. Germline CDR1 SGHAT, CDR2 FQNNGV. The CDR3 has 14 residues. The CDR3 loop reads CASSLPEITDTQYF. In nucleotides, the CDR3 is TGTGCCAGCAGCCTGCCAGAAATCACAGATACGCAGTATTTT.

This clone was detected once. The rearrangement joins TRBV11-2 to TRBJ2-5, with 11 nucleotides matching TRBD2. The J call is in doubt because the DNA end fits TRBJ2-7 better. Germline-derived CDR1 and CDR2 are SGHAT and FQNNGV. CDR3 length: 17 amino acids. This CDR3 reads CASSLPLSSGRPYEQYF. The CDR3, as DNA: TGTGCCAGCAGCCTCCCCCTTTCTAGCGGGAGGCCCTACGAGCAGTACTTC.

The CDR3 region is CASSNRTPGTGAYEQYF. The CDR3, as DNA: TGTGCCAGTAGTAATCGAACTCCCGGGACAGGTGCCTACGAGCAGTACTTC. This rearrangement joins TRBV19 to TRBJ2-7, with 8 nucleotides matching TRBD1. Per the germline V gene, CDR1 is LNHDA and CDR2 is SQIVND (reference sequence). The ends lost 4 bases at V and 2 bases at J; junction bases unmatched: 13. The CDR3 runs to 17 residues. Supplemented by reference TRBV19 and TRBJ2-7, the full variable domain reads DGGITQSPKYLFRKEGQNVTLSCEQNLNHDAMYWYRQDPGQGLRLIYYSQIVNDFQKGDIAEGYSVSREKKESFPLTVTSAQKNPTAFYLCASSNRTPGTGAYEQYFGPGTRLTVT.

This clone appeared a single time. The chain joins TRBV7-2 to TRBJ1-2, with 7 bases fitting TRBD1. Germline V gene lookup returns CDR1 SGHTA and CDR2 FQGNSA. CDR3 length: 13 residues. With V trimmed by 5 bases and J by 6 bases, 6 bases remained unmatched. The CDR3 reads CASSLDRADGYTF. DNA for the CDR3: TGTGCCAGCAGCCTCGACAGGGCAGATGGCTACACCTTC.

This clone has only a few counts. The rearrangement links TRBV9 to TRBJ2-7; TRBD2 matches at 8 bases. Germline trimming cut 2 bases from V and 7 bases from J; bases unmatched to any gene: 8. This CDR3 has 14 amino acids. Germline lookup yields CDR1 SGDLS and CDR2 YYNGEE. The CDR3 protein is CASSVASGSSEQYF. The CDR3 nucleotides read TGTGCCAGCAGCGTGGCCAGCGGGAGCAGTGAGCAGTACTTC.

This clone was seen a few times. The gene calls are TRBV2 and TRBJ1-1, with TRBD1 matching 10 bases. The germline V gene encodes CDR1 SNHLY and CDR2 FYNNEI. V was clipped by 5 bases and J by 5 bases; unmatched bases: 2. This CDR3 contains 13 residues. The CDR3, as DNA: TGTGCCAGCAGTCGGACAGGGGGAACTGAAGCTTTCTTT. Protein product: CASSRTGGTEAFF.

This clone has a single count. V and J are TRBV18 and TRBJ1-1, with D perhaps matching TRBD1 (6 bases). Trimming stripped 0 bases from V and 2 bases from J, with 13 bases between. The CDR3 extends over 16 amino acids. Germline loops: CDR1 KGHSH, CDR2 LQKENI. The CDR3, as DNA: TGTGCCAGCTCACCACCCCCCGACAGGACTAACACTGAAGCTTTCTTT. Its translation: CASSPPPDRTNTEAFF.

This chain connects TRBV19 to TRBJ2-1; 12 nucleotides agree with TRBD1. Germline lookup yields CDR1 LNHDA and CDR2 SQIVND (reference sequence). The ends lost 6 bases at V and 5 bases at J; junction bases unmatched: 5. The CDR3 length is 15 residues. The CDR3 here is CASSKGTGGDNEQFF. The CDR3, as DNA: TGTGCCAGTAGCAAAGGGACAGGGGGCGACAATGAGCAGTTCTTC.

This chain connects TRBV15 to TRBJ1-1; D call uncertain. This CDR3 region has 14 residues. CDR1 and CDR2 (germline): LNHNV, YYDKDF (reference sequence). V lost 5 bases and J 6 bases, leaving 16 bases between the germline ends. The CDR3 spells CATSGSPPEAEAFF. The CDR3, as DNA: TGTGCCACCAGCGGGAGTCCCCCTGAGGCTGAAGCTTTCTTT.

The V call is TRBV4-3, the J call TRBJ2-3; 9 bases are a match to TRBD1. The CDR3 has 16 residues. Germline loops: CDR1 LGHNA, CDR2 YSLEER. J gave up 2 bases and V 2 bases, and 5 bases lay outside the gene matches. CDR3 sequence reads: CASSQKTGGLTDTQYF. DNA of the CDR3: TGCGCCAGCAGCCAAAAGACAGGGGGTCTCACAGATACGCAGTATTTT.

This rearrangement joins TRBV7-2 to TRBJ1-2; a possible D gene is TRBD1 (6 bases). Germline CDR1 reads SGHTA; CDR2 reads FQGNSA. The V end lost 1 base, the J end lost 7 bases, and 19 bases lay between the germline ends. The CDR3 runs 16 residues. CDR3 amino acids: CASSLVSTGGGGGYTF. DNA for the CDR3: TGTGCCAGCAGCTTAGTATCAACGGGGGGCGGGGGTGGCTACACCTTC.

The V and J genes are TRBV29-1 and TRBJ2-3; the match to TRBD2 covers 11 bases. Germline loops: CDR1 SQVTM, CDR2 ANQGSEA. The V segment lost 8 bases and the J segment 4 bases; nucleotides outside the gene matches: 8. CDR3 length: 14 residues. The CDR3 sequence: CSTIAGGRADTQYF. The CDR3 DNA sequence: TGCAGCACCATAGCGGGAGGGAGGGCAGATACGCAGTATTTT.

The CDR3 sequence is CASNSKQAGNTGELFF. CDR3 in DNA: TGTGCCAGCAATTCGAAACAGGCTGGGAACACCGGGGAGCTGTTTTTT. This chain links TRBV9 with TRBJ2-2; possible D gene TRBD1, 5 bases. This CDR3 is built from 16 residues. Trimming took off 6 bases at V and 1 base at J, with 16 bases between the two ends. CDR1 and CDR2 (germline): SGDLS, YYNGEE.

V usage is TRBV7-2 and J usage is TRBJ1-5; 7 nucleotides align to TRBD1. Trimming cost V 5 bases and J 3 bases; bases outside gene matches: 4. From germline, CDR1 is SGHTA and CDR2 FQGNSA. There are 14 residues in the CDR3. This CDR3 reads CASSKGQVNQPQHF. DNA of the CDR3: TGTGCCAGCAGCAAAGGACAGGTCAATCAGCCCCAGCATTTT.